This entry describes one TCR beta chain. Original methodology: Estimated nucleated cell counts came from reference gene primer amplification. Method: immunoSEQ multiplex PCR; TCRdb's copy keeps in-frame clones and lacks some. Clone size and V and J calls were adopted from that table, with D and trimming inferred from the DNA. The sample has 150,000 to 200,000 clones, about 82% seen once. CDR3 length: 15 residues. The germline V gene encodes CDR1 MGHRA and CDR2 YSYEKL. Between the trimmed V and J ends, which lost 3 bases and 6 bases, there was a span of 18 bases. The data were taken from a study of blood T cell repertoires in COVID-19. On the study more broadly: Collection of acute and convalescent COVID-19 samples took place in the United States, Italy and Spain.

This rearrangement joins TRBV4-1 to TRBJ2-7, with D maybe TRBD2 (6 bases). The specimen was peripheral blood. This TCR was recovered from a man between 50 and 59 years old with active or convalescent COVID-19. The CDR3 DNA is TGCGCCAGCAGCCAGGATTCCGGGGAGGAAGGCGAGCAGTACTTC. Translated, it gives CASSQDSGEEGEQYF.